Below are 27 T cell receptor beta chains sequenced from a single sample in a study of T cells after yellow fever vaccination. TCRdb re-called the 5' RACE reads through MiXCR, storing one row per CDR3 protein. The table includes some 130,000 distinct CDR3 sequences, 5% to 7.5% detected once. The starting material was CD4+ T cells sorted from PBMCs, obtained 10 days after the yellow fever booster vaccination. These TCRs come from a young man who received the YFV17D yellow fever vaccine.

The rearrangement uses TRBV5-5 and TRBJ2-1; the D is unclear. Deletions cut 7 bases from V and 3 bases from J, with 17 bases between. CDR1 and CDR2 (germline): SGHKS, YYEKEE (reference sequence). This CDR3 is 15 amino acids long. The CDR3 nucleotides are TGTGCCAGCGGCCCTGGGATCAGCTGCTACAATGAGCAGTTCTTC. Translated, it gives CASGPGISCYNEQFF. The complete variable domain, with remaining parts taken from reference TRBV5-5 and TRBJ2-1, reads DAGVTQSPTHLIKTRGQQVTLRCSPISGHKSVSWYQQVLGQGPQFIFQYYEKEERGRGNFPDRFSARQFPNYSSELNVNALLLGDSALYLCASGPGISCYNEQFFGPGTRLTVL.

This clonotype was seen at least ten times. V usage is TRBV11-2 and J usage is TRBJ2-1, with no clear D. The germline V gene has CDR1 SGHAT and CDR2 FQNNGV. The CDR3 is made up of 12 amino acids. The V and J ends lost 2 bases and 11 bases respectively, with 10 bases between them. This CDR3 is CASSLSQSKQFF. CDR3 coding DNA: TGTGCCAGCAGCTTAAGCCAGTCAAAGCAGTTCTTC. Based on the CDR3 plus reference TRBV11-2 and TRBJ2-1, the full variable domain is EAGVAQSPRYKIIEKRQSVAFWCNPISGHATLYWYQQILGQGPKLLIQFQNNGVVDDSQLPKDRFSAERLKGVDSTLKIQPAKLEDSAVYLCASSLSQSKQFFGPGTRLTVL.

This clonotype was observed at least ten times. The chain employs TRBV3-1 and TRBJ2-3; a possible D gene is TRBD2 (5 bases). With 4 bases removed from V and 7 bases from J, the gap between germline ends came to 12 bases. The V gene's germline CDR1 is LGHDT and CDR2 YNNKEL (reference sequence). The CDR3 consists of 13 residues. The CDR3 region is CASSLDLFNTQYF. The CDR3 nucleotides are TGTGCCAGCAGCCTGGACTTGTTCAATACGCAGTATTTT.

This clonotype appeared many times. J is TRBJ2-1 and V is TRBV20-1; the match to TRBD2 covers 13 bases. Losses at the gene ends were 6 bases for V and 0 bases for J; bases not matched to a gene: 2. The CDR3 extends over 15 amino acids. The V gene's germline CDR1 is DFQATT and CDR2 SNEGSKA (reference sequence). Here the CDR3 DNA reads TGCAGTGCAAGGACTAGCGGGAGCTCCTACAATGAGCAGTTCTTC. It specifies CSARTSGSSYNEQFF.

This clonotype was seen repeatedly, ten times or more. The gene calls are TRBV7-9 and TRBJ2-7; weak D call: TRBD2 (5 bases). CDR1 and CDR2 from the germline V gene are SEHNR and FQNEAQ (reference sequence). V was shortened by 1 base and J by 0 bases, with 10 bases between the two germline ends. The CDR3 sequence is 15 residues long. The chain's CDR3 is CASSLDAGASYEQYF. In DNA form, the CDR3 reads TGTGCCAGCAGCTTAGACGCGGGTGCCTCCTACGAGCAGTACTTC.

Many counts were recorded for this clonotype. The chain carries TRBV6-6 and TRBJ2-5, with 8 bases matching TRBD2. There are 15 residues in the CDR3. Per the germline V gene, CDR1 is MNHNY and CDR2 is SVGAGI (reference sequence). The junction had 9 bases not matched to a gene; V was cut back by 4 bases and J by 5 bases. CDR3 coding DNA: TGTGCCAGCAGTTCTTCCGGGAGGGGGTACGAGACCCAGTACTTC. It codes for CASSSSGRGYETQYF.

This clonotype was seen ten or more times. The chain combines TRBV6-4 with TRBJ2-2; TRBD1 is a possible D gene (6 bases). V was cut by 4 bases and J by 7 bases, with 13 bases left in between. This CDR3 contains 14 residues. Looked up from germline, CDR1 is MRHNA and CDR2 is SNTAGT. CDR3 amino acids: CASSVQTGLGELFF. In nucleotides, the CDR3 is TGTGCCAGCAGTGTCCAAACAGGGCTCGGGGAGCTGTTTTTT.

The V and J genes are TRBV25-1 and TRBJ2-5; no reliable D call. The germline gives CDR1 MGHDK, CDR2 SYGVNS. V was clipped by 1 base and J by 11 bases, with 14 bases between them. CDR3 length: 13 residues. The DNA of the CDR3 is TGTGCCAGCAGTGAATCTCCAGCAACTACTCAGTACTTC. It encodes CASSESPATTQYF.

This clonotype has just a few counts. This chain uses TRBV20-1 with TRBJ1-6, with 7 bases that match TRBD1. Germline CDR1 DFQATT, CDR2 SNEGSKA (reference sequence). The trim removed 4 bases at V and 9 bases at J, leaving 6 bases unmatched. The CDR3 contains 13 residues. DNA for the CDR3: TGCAGTGCTACGACAGGGTCGGGTTCACCCCTCCACTTT. Translated: CSATTGSGSPLHF.

This clonotype was seen at least ten times. The CDR3 reads CAIREGNINTINTEAFF. The CDR3 region has the DNA TGTGCCATCAGGGAGGGCAATATCAACACCATAAACACTGAAGCTTTCTTT. The chain joins TRBV10-3 to TRBJ1-1; no reliable D call. Trimming removed 6 bases from V and 2 bases from J, with 22 bases in between. Per germline, CDR1 ENHRY and CDR2 SYGVKD. The CDR3 contains 17 residues.

This chain uses TRBV7-2 with TRBJ2-5; tentatively, D is TRBD1 (6 bases). CDR3 length: 15 amino acids. Germline CDR1 and CDR2: SGHTA and FQGNSA. Trimming removed 5 bases at V and 1 base at J, with 14 bases between. The CDR3 DNA follows: TGTGCCAGCAGCGCCCGGACAGTAACCCAAGAGACCCAGTACTTC. It yields the protein CASSARTVTQETQYF.

This clonotype was seen a few times. CDR3 DNA sequence: TGTGCCAGCAGCTTAATGGGAGGTGGGGCCAACGTCCTGACTTTC. It specifies CASSLMGGGANVLTF. The chain couples TRBV7-2 to TRBJ2-6; tentatively, D is TRBD2 (6 bases). With 2 bases removed from V and 3 bases from J, the gap between germline ends came to 8 bases. CDR1 and CDR2 from the germline V gene are SGHTA and FQGNSA. The CDR3 consists of 15 residues.

This clonotype appeared many times. This chain joins TRBV10-3 and TRBJ2-7; 7 nucleotides align to TRBD2. CDR3 size: 15 residues. V was clipped by 0 bases and J by 4 bases; unmatched bases: 6. The germline gives CDR1 ENHRY, CDR2 SYGVKD. The CDR3 loop is CAISESSGAPYEQYF. The CDR3 DNA reads TGTGCCATCAGTGAGTCGAGCGGGGCCCCTTACGAGCAGTACTTC.

This clonotype was seen a handful of times. DNA for the CDR3: TGTGCCAGCAGCCAAGGACTAGCGGGGTCGAACACCGGGGAGCTGTTTTTT. Translation: CASSQGLAGSNTGELFF. V and J are TRBV4-2 and TRBJ2-2; 11 nucleotides line up with TRBD2. This CDR3 contains 17 residues. CDR1 is LGHNA and CDR2 is YNFKEQ in the germline V gene. Trimming removed 1 base from V and 0 bases from J; junction bases left unmatched: 1.

This clonotype was seen ten or more times. J is TRBJ2-7 and V is TRBV11-3; 8 bases agree with TRBD2. Looked up from germline, CDR1 is SGHNT and CDR2 is YENEEA. V lost 5 bases to trimming and J lost 7 bases; unmatched junction nucleotides: 19. The CDR3 is 17 amino acids. CDR3 coding DNA: TGTGCCAGCAGCCGAGGGGGAATACTAGCGGAGGAGGGGGAGCAGTACTTC. Residues: CASSRGGILAEEGEQYF.

In its sample, this clonotype was seen many times. The chain recombines TRBV27 with TRBJ2-5; 12 bases are shared with TRBD2. CDR1 is MNHEY and CDR2 is SMNVEV in the germline V gene (reference sequence). This CDR3 contains 16 residues. J was trimmed by 1 base and V by 4 bases; bases with no gene match: 4. The CDR3: CASSSASGRVQETQYF. The CDR3, as DNA: TGTGCCAGCAGTTCCGCTAGCGGGAGGGTCCAAGAGACCCAGTACTTC.

This clonotype was found many times. V and J are TRBV4-3 and TRBJ2-1; 10 bases are shared with TRBD2. The V gene end was trimmed by 1 base and the J gene end by 8 bases; junction bases not matched to a gene: 5. Germline CDR1 reads LGHNA; CDR2 reads YSLEER. CDR3 size: 15 residues. CDR3 sequence reads: CASSQGLAGVDEQFF. The CDR3 region has the DNA TGCGCCAGCAGCCAAGGGCTAGCGGGAGTCGATGAGCAGTTCTTC.

This clonotype occurred many times. The CDR3 sequence is CASSSRQLTWRGNEQFF. As DNA, the CDR3 is TGTGCCAGCAGTTCCAGACAGCTAACGTGGAGAGGCAATGAGCAGTTCTTC. The chain links TRBV7-2 to TRBJ2-1; tentative D call: TRBD1 (5 bases). This CDR3 has 17 residues. V was trimmed by 6 bases and J by 6 bases, leaving 24 bases between them. Germline CDR1 is SGHTA and CDR2 is FQGNSA.

This clonotype was picked up many times. J is TRBJ2-2 and V is TRBV7-9; D not resolved. Per the germline V gene, CDR1 is SEHNR and CDR2 is FQNEAQ (reference sequence). V shed 4 bases and J shed 1 base, with 10 bases lying between them. This CDR3 contains 15 residues. The CDR3 bases are TGTGCCAGCAGCTACGACGGAATGAACACCGGGGAGCTGTTTTTT. It codes for CASSYDGMNTGELFF.

This clonotype was counted at least ten times. The chain employs TRBV7-9 and TRBJ2-3, with a weak D call TRBD2 (5 bases). Trimming shortened V by 5 bases and J by 2 bases, and 8 bases separated the two germline ends. In germline, CDR1 is SEHNR, CDR2 FQNEAQ (reference sequence). The CDR3 covers 13 residues. The CDR3 DNA follows: TGTGCCAGCAGCCAGAGGGACACAGATACGCAGTATTTT. It encodes CASSQRDTDTQYF.

The chain couples TRBV19 to TRBJ2-5; D may match TRBD1 or TRBD2 (6 bases each). V lost 6 bases to trimming and J lost 5 bases, with 13 bases between them. This CDR3 spans 13 amino acids. Germline lookup yields CDR1 LNHDA and CDR2 SQIVND (reference sequence). The CDR3 loop is CASRRGARETQYF. The DNA for the CDR3 is TGTGCCAGTAGAAGGGGGGCTCGTGAGACCCAGTACTTC.

This clonotype was counted at least ten times. V is TRBV5-1 and J is TRBJ1-6, with TRBD1 as a possible D gene (6 bases). Trimming stripped 3 bases from V and 5 bases from J, with 12 bases between. This CDR3 region has 15 residues. Germline V gene data show CDR1 as SGHRS and CDR2 as YFSETQ. CDR3 bases: TGCGCCAGCAGCTCTACCGGGACACATAATTCACCCCTCCACTTT. It specifies CASSSTGTHNSPLHF.

This clonotype showed up just a few times. The chain links TRBV7-2 to TRBJ2-2; no clear D gene. This CDR3 region has 15 residues. V gave up 1 base and J gave up 2 bases, with 8 bases separating them. Germline V lookup: CDR1 SGHTA, CDR2 FQGNSA. CDR3 nucleotide sequence: TGTGCCAGCAGCTTAGAACAGCTAAACACCGGGGAGCTGTTTTTT. Protein: CASSLEQLNTGELFF.

This clonotype was observed at least ten times. The rearrangement joins TRBV29-1 to TRBJ2-2; 7 bases map to TRBD2. This CDR3 spans 13 amino acids. With 5 bases clipped from V and 4 bases from J, the junction kept 4 bases outside the gene matches. From germline, CDR1 is SQVTM and CDR2 ANQGSEA. The DNA of the CDR3 is TGCAGCGTTTTGGCGGGAGTCACCGGGGAGCTGTTTTTT. It translates to CSVLAGVTGELFF.

This clonotype was counted a few times. The V call is TRBV11-2, the J call TRBJ2-7, with 12 bases lining up with TRBD1. The CDR3 is 18 amino acids. CDR1 is SGHAT, CDR2 FQNNGV, per germline. J lost 4 bases, V lost 6 bases, and 16 bases had no gene match. The DNA for the CDR3 is TGTGCCAGCAGACCCGGTGACCGGGACAGGGGGCTTAAGTACGAGCAGTACTTC. Protein sequence: CASRPGDRDRGLKYEQYF.

J is TRBJ2-7 and V is TRBV15; 12 bases align to TRBD2. CDR3 length: 16 residues. V was clipped by 1 base and J by 3 bases; unmatched bases: 4. Germline CDR1 reads LNHNV; CDR2 reads YYDKDF (reference sequence). This CDR3 reads CATSRATSGSVYEQYF. As DNA, the CDR3 is TGTGCCACCAGCAGAGCGACTAGCGGGAGCGTCTACGAGCAGTACTTC.

With respect to this clonotype: One end of the junction varies from germline; a read error may be responsible. The chain has TRBV12-3 or TRBV12-4 and TRBJ2-7; 9 bases are shared with TRBD1. This CDR3 contains 15 residues. The CDR3 DNA sequence: TGTGGCAGCAGTTTACAGGGGGCCCTTGCCTACGAGCAGTACTTC. It encodes CGSSLQGALAYEQYF.